A selection of T cell receptor beta chains follows, all from one sample in a study of CD8+ T cells in alopecia areata. Clones were read by immunoSEQ multiplex PCR, and TCRdb kept only the in-frame ones, dropping some. Of over 70,000 clones detected, roughly 66% appear once; the ten largest clones hold 23%. The sample here was CD8+ T cells sorted from blood, taken at week 24, from a patient treated with tofacitinib. These receptors came from a human donor with alopecia areata. The CDR3 runs from the conserved cysteine through the conserved F or W.

v_call: TRBV10-3; cdr3_aa: CAIRDSPNEQYF
v_call: TRBV13; cdr3_aa: CASSVDRGPYNEQFF
v_call: TRBV9; cdr3_aa: CASSVAGDQTGNEQFF
v_call: TRBV27; cdr3_aa: CASTSLGRDSPLHF
v_call: TRBV2; cdr3_aa: CASSDGGTDTQYF
v_call: TRBV7-9; cdr3_aa: CASSQGQTEAFF
v_call: TRBV27; cdr3_aa: CAYWDLRAYEQYF
v_call: TRBV7-6; cdr3_aa: CASSPTRGNQPQHF
v_call: TRBV4-3; cdr3_aa: CASSQDRRGEAFF
v_call: TRBV14; cdr3_aa: CASSQDRGLDTQYF
v_call: TRBV10-2; cdr3_aa: CASSEERGAYNEQFF
v_call: TRBV27; cdr3_aa: CASRPLSPDTQYF
v_call: TRBV4-2; cdr3_aa: CASSQEADSLLKKLFF
v_call: TRBV7-9; cdr3_aa: CASSSTGPEAFF
v_call: TRBV30; cdr3_aa: CAGLRDRGDYGYTF
v_call: TRBV4-1; cdr3_aa: CASSPGQEYEQYF
v_call: TRBV28; cdr3_aa: CASSLALALDRPLPYGYTF
v_call: TRBV19; cdr3_aa: CASSIDSDTQYF
v_call: TRBV27; cdr3_aa: CASREVGGLNTEAFF
v_call: TRBV28; cdr3_aa: CASSLRMVAGGSKVVDEQYF
v_call: TRBV29-1; cdr3_aa: CSVELRPKGYGYTF
v_call: TRBV29-1; cdr3_aa: CSVVRVGGEQFF
v_call: TRBV27; cdr3_aa: CASSRTGGYGNTEAFF